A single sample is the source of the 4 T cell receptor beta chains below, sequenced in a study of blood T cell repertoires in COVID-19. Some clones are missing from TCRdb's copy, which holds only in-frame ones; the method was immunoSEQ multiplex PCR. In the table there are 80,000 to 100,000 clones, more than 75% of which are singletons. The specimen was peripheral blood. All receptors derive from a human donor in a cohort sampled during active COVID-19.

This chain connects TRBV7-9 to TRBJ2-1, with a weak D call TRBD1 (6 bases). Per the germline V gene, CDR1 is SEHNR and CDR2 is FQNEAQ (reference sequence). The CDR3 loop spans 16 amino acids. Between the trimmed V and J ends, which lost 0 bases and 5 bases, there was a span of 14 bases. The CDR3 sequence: CASSLARSDRHNEQFF. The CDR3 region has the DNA TGTGCCAGCAGCTTAGCGCGTTCAGACAGGCACAATGAGCAGTTCTTC.

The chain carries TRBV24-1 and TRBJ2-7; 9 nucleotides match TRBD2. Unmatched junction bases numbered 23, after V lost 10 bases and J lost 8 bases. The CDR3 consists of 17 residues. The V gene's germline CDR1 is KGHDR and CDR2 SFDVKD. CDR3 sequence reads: CATLRASGARQGYQQYF. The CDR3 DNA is TGTGCCACTCTCAGGGCTAGCGGGGCGCGGCAGGGATACCAGCAGTACTTC.

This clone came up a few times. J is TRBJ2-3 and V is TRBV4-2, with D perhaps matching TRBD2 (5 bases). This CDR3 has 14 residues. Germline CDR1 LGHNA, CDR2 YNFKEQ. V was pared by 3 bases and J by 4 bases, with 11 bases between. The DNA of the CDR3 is TGTGCCAGCAGCCAGCGCGGAGGCGCAGATACGCAGTATTTT. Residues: CASSQRGGADTQYF.

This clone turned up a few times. This CDR3 is CASSYGSEQYF. CDR3 DNA: TGTGCCAGCAGTTACGGGAGCGAGCAGTACTTC. The chain combines TRBV6-2 or TRBV6-3 with TRBJ2-7; tentatively, D is TRBD2 (5 bases). This CDR3 region has 11 residues. Trimming removed 2 bases from V and 6 bases from J, with 5 bases in between. Germline V gene data show CDR1 as MNHEY and CDR2 as SVGEGT.